One sample yielded the 20 T cell receptor beta chains listed below, sequenced in a study of lymphopenia after photon versus proton radiotherapy. Assay used: immunoSEQ multiplex PCR; TCRdb lists only in-frame clones, some missing. Of 75,000 or so clones listed, about 86% were seen once; the top ten hold over 1.1%. The input for sequencing was peripheral blood, taken from a patient treated with proton-based radiotherapy. These receptors originate from a man in his fifties or sixties with pancreatic cancer.

This clone was detected once. This chain links TRBV7-9 with TRBJ2-4; 9 bases are a match to TRBD1. Germline V gene data show CDR1 as SEHNR and CDR2 as FQNEAQ (reference sequence). This CDR3 region has 15 residues. V trimming: 5 bases; J trimming: 4 bases; junction bases outside the gene matches: 6. CDR3 coding DNA: TGTGCCAGCAGCCCACCGGGACAGGGTAAAAACATTCAGTACTTC. Translation: CASSPPGQGKNIQYF.

The rearrangement joins TRBV15 to TRBJ2-2, with D perhaps matching TRBD2 (5 bases). The germline CDR1 and CDR2 sequences are LNHNV and YYDKDF (reference sequence). The V gene lost 9 bases and the J gene lost 5 bases, with 22 bases spanning the gap. The CDR3 contains 16 residues. CDR3: CATEPERTGRTGELFF. In DNA form, the CDR3 reads TGTGCCACAGAACCGGAAAGGACTGGCAGGACCGGGGAGCTGTTTTTT.

The chain has TRBV7-3 and TRBJ1-1, with D tentatively TRBD1 (5 bases). In germline, CDR1 is SGHTA, CDR2 FQGTGA. V was pared by 3 bases and J by 4 bases, with 12 bases between. This CDR3 is 14 amino acids long. The chain's CDR3 is CASSLRTKSTEAFF. CDR3 in DNA: TGTGCCAGCAGCTTGAGGACAAAGAGCACTGAAGCTTTCTTT.

The J gene is TRBJ1-1, the V gene TRBV10-3, with a possible D match to TRBD1 (5 bases). The CDR3 is 14 residues long. Germline-derived CDR1 and CDR2 are ENHRY and SYGVKD. V was cut by 4 bases and J by 5 bases, with 14 bases left in between. This chain's CDR3 is CAISVTGKVTEAFF. CDR3 nucleotide sequence: TGTGCCATCAGTGTCACAGGAAAGGTTACTGAAGCTTTCTTT.

The CDR3 region is CASSIGSTGELFF. The CDR3 coding sequence is TGTGCCAGTAGTATAGGTAGCACCGGGGAGCTGTTTTTT. The gene calls are TRBV19 and TRBJ2-2, with unresolved D. Germline V gene lookup returns CDR1 LNHDA and CDR2 SQIVND (reference sequence). The V gene lost 1 base and the J gene lost 4 bases, with 4 bases spanning the gap. This CDR3 spans 13 amino acids.

The chain couples TRBV7-8 to TRBJ2-2; 7 bases align to TRBD2. The V gene end was trimmed by 5 bases and the J gene end by 4 bases; junction bases not matched to a gene: 13. The CDR3 is 17 residues long. Per germline, CDR1 SGHVS and CDR2 FQNEAQ. DNA for the CDR3: TGTGCCAGCAGCCTTACCTGGGCGGGAGCGGGCACCGGGGAGCTGTTTTTT. Its translation: CASSLTWAGAGTGELFF.

The chain combines TRBV18 with TRBJ2-3; D gene unclear. Germline-derived CDR1 and CDR2 are KGHSH and LQKENI. Trimming took 2 bases from V and 1 from J, leaving 7 bases between them. The CDR3 runs to 14 residues. The CDR3 region has the DNA TGTGCCAGCTCACCAGGGTTCGGCACAGATACGCAGTATTTT. The encoded protein is CASSPGFGTDTQYF.

This clone has only a few counts. The chain has TRBV7-8 and TRBJ1-4, with D unresolved. CDR1 and CDR2 (germline): SGHVS, FQNEAQ. The CDR3 covers 18 residues. Deletions cut 1 base from V and 7 bases from J, with 22 bases between. The CDR3 nucleotides are TGTGCCAGCAGCTTAGGTGGTGTCAATCGTCCCTTTATTGAAAAACTGTTTTTT. Its protein is CASSLGGVNRPFIEKLFF.

The chain has TRBV29-1 and TRBJ1-5; maybe TRBD1 (6 bases). Between the trimmed V and J ends, which lost 7 bases and 0 bases, there was a span of 10 bases. The CDR3 runs to 13 residues. In germline, CDR1 is SQVTM, CDR2 ANQGSEA. CDR3 loop: CSARQDSNQPQHF. In DNA, the CDR3 is TGCAGCGCCCGACAGGATAGCAATCAGCCCCAGCATTTT.

V gene TRBV5-1 combines with J gene TRBJ2-3; D remains unclear. V was cut by 0 bases and J by 2 bases, with 7 bases left in between. The CDR3 extends over 14 amino acids. The germline CDR1 and CDR2 sequences are SGHRS and YFSETQ. The CDR3 nucleotides read TGCGCCAGCAGCTTGGCCATTCCCACAGATACGCAGTATTTT. It codes for CASSLAIPTDTQYF.

The chain is built from TRBV11-3 and TRBJ2-7, with 11 nucleotides matching TRBD1. CDR3 length: 14 amino acids. V gave up 6 bases and J gave up 3 bases; unmatched junction bases: 4. Germline CDR1 SGHNT, CDR2 YENEEA. The CDR3 sequence is CASRDRGPVYEQYF. The CDR3 DNA reads as TGTGCCAGCAGGGACAGGGGGCCCGTCTACGAGCAGTACTTC. The entire variable domain, with the rest obtained from reference TRBV11-3 and TRBJ2-7, is as follows: EAGVVQSPRYKIIEKKQPVAFWCNPISGHNTLYWYLQNLGQGPELLIRYENEEAVDDSQLPKDRFSAERLKGVDSTLKIQPAELGDSAVYLCASRDRGPVYEQYFGPGTRLTVT.

In this sample, this clone turned up once. CDR3 nucleotides: TGTGCCAGCAGCCCTTACCCCCCCACTGGAAACACCATATATTTT. Residues: CASSPYPPTGNTIYF. The chain combines TRBV7-9 with TRBJ1-3; D remains ambiguous. Trimming took 5 bases from V and 2 from J, leaving 13 bases between them. The CDR3 extends over 15 amino acids. The V gene's germline CDR1 is SEHNR and CDR2 FQNEAQ (reference sequence).

A few counts support this clone. This rearrangement joins TRBV28 to TRBJ2-1; D possibly uses TRBD1 or TRBD2 (5 bases each). Trimming left V 6 bases short and J 8 bases short, with 17 bases between. The CDR3 is 14 amino acids. Germline CDR1 is MDHEN and CDR2 is SYDVKM. The CDR3: CASRRRGVGDEQFF. The CDR3 bases are TGTGCCAGCAGACGTAGAGGGGTTGGTGATGAGCAGTTCTTC. Full variable domain (remainder filled in from reference TRBV28 and TRBJ2-1): DVKVTQSSRYLVKRTGEKVFLECVQDMDHENMFWYRQDPGLGLRLIYFSYDVKMKEKGDIPEGYSVSREKKERFSLILESASTNQTSMYLCASRRRGVGDEQFFGPGTRLTVL.

The J gene is TRBJ2-1, the V gene TRBV9; TRBD2 matches 7 bases. The V gene's germline CDR1 is SGDLS and CDR2 YYNGEE. The J segment lost 1 base and the V segment lost 4 bases, leaving 5 bases of the junction unmatched. CDR3 length: 15 amino acids. DNA of the CDR3: TGTGCCAGCAGCTCCGGGACTATATCCTACAATGAGCAGTTCTTC. Its protein product is CASSSGTISYNEQFF.

The chain uses TRBV7-3 and TRBJ2-2; D may be TRBD1 (7 bases). This CDR3 is built from 15 residues. Germline CDR1 and CDR2: SGHTA and FQGTGA. V was clipped by 5 bases and J by 7 bases, with 17 bases between them. Here the CDR3 DNA reads TGTGCCAGCAGCCCCGACAGGGCGGGGTACGGGGAGCTGTTTTTT. The encoded protein is CASSPDRAGYGELFF. Full variable domain (missing parts from reference TRBV7-3 and TRBJ2-2): GAGVSQTPSNKVTEKGKYVELRCDPISGHTALYWYRQSLGQGPEFLIYFQGTGAADDSGLPNDRFFAVRPEGSVSTLKIQRTERGDSAVYLCASSPDRAGYGELFFGEGSRLTVL.

The chain has TRBV6-1 and TRBJ2-7; 7 nucleotides match TRBD1. Per the germline V gene, CDR1 is MNHNS and CDR2 is SASEGT. The V gene end was trimmed by 4 bases and the J gene end by 0 bases; junction bases not matched to a gene: 9. This CDR3 has 16 amino acids. The CDR3: CASSGPSGTASYEQYF. As DNA, the CDR3 is TGTGCCAGCAGTGGACCATCCGGGACAGCCTCCTACGAGCAGTACTTC.

J is TRBJ2-3 and V is TRBV7-9, with TRBD2 matching over 13 bases. The J segment lost 4 bases and the V segment lost 5 bases, leaving 9 bases of the junction unmatched. Germline V CDR1 and CDR2: SEHNR, FQNEAQ (reference sequence). The CDR3 totals 17 residues. In nucleotides, the CDR3 is TGTGCCAGCAGCCAAGGACTAGCGGGAGTCAAGGCAGATACGCAGTATTTT. It codes for CASSQGLAGVKADTQYF.

The CDR3 loop is CATSRPRPGQGANTEAFF. The CDR3 region has the DNA TGTGCCACCAGCAGACCTAGGCCGGGACAGGGGGCGAACACTGAAGCTTTCTTT. V and J are TRBV15 and TRBJ1-1; 12 positions agree with TRBD1. The ends lost 2 bases at V and 1 base at J; junction bases unmatched: 8. The germline gives CDR1 LNHNV, CDR2 YYDKDF (reference sequence). The length of the CDR3 is 18 residues.

The rearrangement joins TRBV10-3 to TRBJ2-7, with 13 bases aligning to TRBD2. This CDR3 is 19 amino acids long. Germline V lookup: CDR1 ENHRY, CDR2 SYGVKD. V lost 0 bases and J lost 1; bases outside the gene matches: 9. This CDR3 is CAISESVTTGLAGSYEQYF. The CDR3, as DNA: TGTGCCATCAGTGAGTCGGTAACGACGGGACTAGCGGGGTCCTACGAGCAGTACTTC.

This rearrangement joins TRBV28 to TRBJ2-1, with 11 nucleotides matching TRBD2. V shed 5 bases and J 5 bases; nucleotides not matched to a gene: 8. CDR1 and CDR2 (germline): MDHEN, SYDVKM. The length of the CDR3 is 16 residues. DNA for the CDR3: TGTGCCAGCAGTACCCAGACTAGCGGGACGCACAATGAGCAGTTCTTC. Its protein is CASSTQTSGTHNEQFF.